The 20 T cell receptor beta chains below all came from one sample that was sequenced in a study of somatic mutations in cytotoxic T cells in rheumatoid arthritis. Sequenced by immunoSEQ multiplex PCR; TCRdb stores in-frame clones only, minus some. The sample lists roughly 20,000 clones, around 86% seen once, with approximately 14% in the top ten. The sequenced material came from CD8+ T cells sorted from blood. The source is an adult with rheumatoid arthritis.

This clone was seen once. This chain connects TRBV19 to TRBJ2-3, with D possibly being TRBD1 (6 bases). Per the germline V gene, CDR1 is LNHDA and CDR2 is SQIVND (reference sequence). V lost 0 bases, J lost 6 bases, and 7 bases lay in between. The CDR3 has 13 residues. The CDR3 here is CASSIDTGDTQYF. The CDR3 region has the DNA TGTGCCAGTAGTATAGACACAGGGGATACGCAGTATTTT.

By its share, this clone is medium-sized. The V and J genes are TRBV5-5 and TRBJ1-2; D is unresolved. CDR3 size: 13 residues. Germline CDR1 and CDR2: SGHKS and YYEKEE (reference sequence). V was trimmed by 0 bases and J by 5 bases, leaving 8 bases between them. CDR3 residues: CASSLDLSYGYTF. CDR3 nucleotide sequence: TGTGCCAGCAGCTTGGACCTTAGTTATGGCTACACCTTC.

This clone came up once. The rearrangement joins TRBV10-3 to TRBJ1-5; D is possibly TRBD1 (6 bases). V was pared by 10 bases and J by 0 bases, with 16 bases between. The germline V gene has CDR1 ENHRY and CDR2 SYGVKD. The CDR3 is 15 residues long. CDR3 sequence (DNA): TGTGCCACCTGGGACAAACCGGATAGCAATCAGCCCCAGCATTTT. It encodes CATWDKPDSNQPQHF.

This clone was recorded only once. The chain employs TRBV27 and TRBJ1-2; tentative D call: TRBD1 (5 bases). The CDR3 spans 15 residues. The germline V gene encodes CDR1 MNHEY and CDR2 SMNVEV (reference sequence). Trimming shortened V by 2 bases and J by 4 bases, and 14 bases separated the two germline ends. CDR3: CASSLHLGATYGYTF. The CDR3 bases are TGTGCCAGCAGTTTACATCTAGGGGCCACCTATGGCTACACCTTC.

The rearrangement uses TRBV7-9 and TRBJ2-7; 11 positions agree with TRBD2. The length of the CDR3 is 13 residues. The V segment lost 5 bases and the J segment 7 bases; nucleotides outside the gene matches: 4. Germline values: CDR1 SEHNR, CDR2 FQNEAQ (reference sequence). CDR3 region: CASSNRTSGEQYF. The CDR3 nucleotides read TGTGCCAGCAGCAATCGGACTAGCGGGGAGCAGTACTTC. Looking up the rest from reference TRBV7-9 and TRBJ2-7 gives the full variable domain: DTGVSQNPRHKITKRGQNVTFRCDPISEHNRLYWYRQTLGQGPEFLTYFQNEAQLEKSRLLSDRFSAERPKGSFSTLEIQRTEQGDSAMYLCASSNRTSGEQYFGPGTRLTVT.

The chain uses TRBV4-1 and TRBJ2-3, with 8 bases matching TRBD2. Germline V gene lookup returns CDR1 MGHRA and CDR2 YSYEKL. This CDR3 has 16 residues. With 2 bases clipped from V and 0 bases from J, the junction kept 4 bases outside the gene matches. CDR3 loop: CASSQWTSPSTDTQYF. The CDR3 DNA reads TGCGCCAGCAGCCAATGGACTAGCCCTAGCACAGATACGCAGTATTTT.

The V and J genes are TRBV18 and TRBJ1-5, with 7 bases matching TRBD1. This CDR3 has 16 residues. Germline-derived CDR1 and CDR2 are KGHSH and LQKENI. V lost 2 bases, J lost 0 bases, and 4 bases stayed unmatched. The CDR3 DNA reads TGTGCCAGCTCACCATTGGGACAGTATAGCAATCAGCCCCAGCATTTT. Amino acid sequence: CASSPLGQYSNQPQHF.

V and J are TRBV2 and TRBJ2-1; 8 bases match TRBD2. This CDR3 has 16 residues. From germline, CDR1 is SNHLY and CDR2 FYNNEI. V dropped 6 bases and J dropped 5; count of bases not matched to a gene: 12. CDR3 in DNA: TGTGCCAGCAGAGTTGTTAGCGGGACGATAAACAATGAGCAGTTCTTC. It yields the protein CASRVVSGTINNEQFF.

The J gene is TRBJ1-1, the V gene TRBV6-5; 7 nucleotides match TRBD1. Per the germline V gene, CDR1 is MNHEY and CDR2 is SVGAGI. The CDR3 consists of 15 residues. The J segment lost 3 bases and the V segment lost 2 bases, leaving 6 bases of the junction unmatched. The CDR3 bases are TGTGCCAGCAGTTACCGGTCCAGGGGGGACACTGAAGCTTTCTTT. The encoded protein is CASSYRSRGDTEAFF.

The J gene is TRBJ2-2, the V gene TRBV25-1; 7 bases align to TRBD1. Germline trimming cut 6 bases from V and 6 bases from J; bases unmatched to any gene: 10. This CDR3 has 15 amino acids. CDR1 MGHDK and CDR2 SYGVNS come from the germline V gene. This CDR3 is CASRKTGSRSGELFF. The CDR3 region has the DNA TGTGCCAGCAGGAAGACAGGGTCCCGGTCCGGGGAGCTGTTTTTT.

The chain recombines TRBV27 with TRBJ1-5; D unclear. The V gene lost 8 bases and the J gene lost 3 bases, with 14 bases spanning the gap. The V gene's germline CDR1 is MNHEY and CDR2 SMNVEV (reference sequence). The CDR3 has 14 amino acids. CDR3 sequence: CASSPGMLNQPQHF. The CDR3 DNA reads TGTGCCAGCTCGCCGGGAATGCTCAATCAGCCCCAGCATTTT.

This clone has more than one count but fewer than ten. This sequence joins TRBV4-3 and TRBJ2-7; D remains ambiguous. This CDR3 is 15 amino acids long. In germline, CDR1 is LGHNA, CDR2 YSLEER. V dropped 4 bases and J dropped 4 bases, with 17 bases sitting between them. The CDR3 protein is CASSPTDNPFYEQYF. The CDR3 region has the DNA TGCGCCAGCAGCCCAACAGACAACCCCTTTTACGAGCAGTACTTC.

This clone appeared once. The chain carries TRBV5-1 and TRBJ1-1; weak D call: TRBD1 (6 bases). This CDR3 has 15 amino acids. V lost 4 bases and J 1 base, leaving 14 bases between the germline ends. Germline V gene lookup returns CDR1 SGHRS and CDR2 YFSETQ. The chain's CDR3 is CASSPLGGRNTEAFF. In DNA, the CDR3 is TGCGCCAGCAGCCCCCTGGGGGGCCGGAACACTGAAGCTTTCTTT.

J is TRBJ1-2 and V is TRBV19; 8 nucleotides align to TRBD1. The CDR3 contains 13 residues. Germline values: CDR1 LNHDA, CDR2 SQIVND (reference sequence). V shed 8 bases, J shed 4 bases, and the junction held 6 bases outside the gene matches. The DNA of the CDR3 is TGTGCCAGTGAGGACAGGGAGGGCTATGGCTACACCTTC. It yields the protein CASEDREGYGYTF.

The sample holds one count of this clone. V gene TRBV11-2 combines with J gene TRBJ1-1; D remains unclear. The CDR3 has 14 residues. The V gene's germline CDR1 is SGHAT and CDR2 FQNNGV. Trimming took off 1 base at V and 2 bases at J, with 8 bases between the two ends. CDR3 in amino acids: CASSLGSSNTEAFF. The CDR3 DNA sequence: TGTGCCAGCAGCTTAGGCAGTTCTAACACTGAAGCTTTCTTT.

The genes are TRBV19 and TRBJ2-7; D assignment may be TRBD1 or TRBD2 (5 bases each). The germline V and J ends were trimmed by 3 bases and 3 bases, with 18 bases remaining between them. Germline CDR1 LNHDA, CDR2 SQIVND (reference sequence). This CDR3 is built from 16 residues. The CDR3 nucleotides are TGTGCCAGTAGTATTGGGCTGGGGGACCGCGGCTACGAGCAGTACTTC. It codes for CASSIGLGDRGYEQYF.

The rearrangement links TRBV28 to TRBJ2-3; 10 bases match TRBD2. Germline-derived CDR1 and CDR2 are MDHEN and SYDVKM. The trim removed 5 bases at V and 3 bases at J, leaving 5 bases unmatched. There are 15 residues in the CDR3. CDR3 residues: CASSIAGGNTDTQYF. The CDR3 bases are TGTGCCAGCAGTATAGCGGGGGGCAATACAGATACGCAGTATTTT.

This sequence joins TRBV7-9 and TRBJ1-1, with unresolved D. Germline V gene sequence: CDR1 SEHNR, CDR2 FQNEAQ (reference sequence). The CDR3 runs to 13 residues. The ends were cut back, 5 bases at V and 6 bases at J, with 13 bases in the middle. The CDR3 sequence is CASSRIQVAEAFF. DNA for the CDR3: TGTGCCAGCAGCCGTATCCAAGTCGCTGAAGCTTTCTTT. Full variable domain (rest looked up from reference TRBV7-9 and TRBJ1-1): DTGVSQNPRHKITKRGQNVTFRCDPISEHNRLYWYRQTLGQGPEFLTYFQNEAQLEKSRLLSDRFSAERPKGSFSTLEIQRTEQGDSAMYLCASSRIQVAEAFFGQGTRLTVV.

The chain carries TRBV13 and TRBJ1-2; D not certain. Trimming took 0 bases from V and 4 from J, leaving 6 bases between them. The germline V gene encodes CDR1 PRHDT and CDR2 FYEKMQ (reference sequence). The CDR3 covers 13 residues. Written as DNA, the CDR3 is TGTGCCAGCAGCTTAGGAGGAGGCTATGGCTACACCTTC. It is translated as CASSLGGGYGYTF.

The chain has TRBV9 and TRBJ2-4, with D perhaps matching TRBD2 (6 bases). Germline V gene data show CDR1 as SGDLS and CDR2 as YYNGEE. The CDR3 contains 14 residues. V was cut by 0 bases and J by 8 bases, with 12 bases left in between. Here the CDR3 reads CASSVGGTGDIQYF. DNA for the CDR3: TGTGCCAGCAGCGTAGGCGGGACGGGGGACATTCAGTACTTC.